This T cell receptor (beta chain) originates from a study of identifying expanded T cells in peripheral blood. Study-level findings and limits: Approximately 1.2 clones differed between technical replicates, versus around 16 and 19 over time. Across healthy donors, higher total template counts meant significantly greater approximately 2-week count variance.

Collection occurred without any documented infections or immune events in donors. Some clones are missing from TCRdb's copy, which holds only in-frame ones; the method was immunoSEQ multiplex PCR. The table records around 80,000 clones, roughly 90% of them present only once. V was pared by 7 bases and J by 6 bases, with 4 bases of the junction left unmatched. Per the germline V gene, CDR1 is SQVTM and CDR2 is ANQGSEA. The CDR3 covers 12 residues. As for this clone: Antigen: not known.

The chain couples TRBV29-1 to TRBJ2-2; the match to TRBD2 covers 8 bases. The receptor was isolated from a person aged 18 to 75 in good health. The sample consisted of blood. The CDR3 DNA reads as TGCAGCGGGGCGACTAGCGCCGGGGAGCTGTTTTTT. Amino acids: CSGATSAGELFF.